One sample yielded the 25 T cell receptor beta chains listed below, sequenced in a study of T cell responses to AZD1222 COVID-19 vaccine. Assay used: immunoSEQ multiplex PCR; TCRdb lists only in-frame clones, some missing. The sample yields some 160,000 clones, around 92% seen once. The sequences come from peripheral blood, collected on day 0 of AZD1222 vaccination. These TCRs come from an adult in good health.

The chain links TRBV7-9 to TRBJ2-7; TRBD1 matches 7 bases. The length of the CDR3 is 12 residues. Germline V gives CDR1 SEHNR, CDR2 FQNEAQ (reference sequence). V was clipped by 4 bases and J by 6 bases; unmatched bases: 3. CDR3 nucleotides: TGTGCCAGCAGCTCCAGACAGGGCGAGCAGTACTTC. This translates into CASSSRQGEQYF.

The CDR3 reads CASSPQQPRNSDRNTIYF. The CDR3 DNA is TGTGCCAGCTCACCACAACAACCCCGGAACAGTGATCGAAACACCATATATTTT. This chain uses TRBV18 with TRBJ1-3; D remains ambiguous. CDR3 length: 18 amino acids. In germline, CDR1 is KGHSH, CDR2 LQKENI. V was trimmed by 1 base and J by 5 bases, leaving 21 bases between them. The whole variable domain, remainder taken from reference TRBV18 and TRBJ1-3, is NAGVMQNPRHLVRRRGQEARLRCSPMKGHSHVYWYRQLPEEGLKFMVYLQKENIIDESGMPKERFSAEFPKEGPSILRIQQVVRGDSAAYFCASSPQQPRNSDRNTIYFGEGSWLTVV.

The rearrangement joins TRBV29-1 to TRBJ1-1; D gene unclear. CDR3 size: 14 residues. CDR1 is SQVTM and CDR2 is ANQGSEA in the germline V gene. V lost 3 bases to trimming and J lost 3 bases, with 14 bases between them. For the CDR3, the DNA is TGCAGCGTTGAGATTCAAATTGCGGACACTGAAGCTTTCTTT. Protein: CSVEIQIADTEAFF.

This chain connects TRBV10-3 to TRBJ1-4; no clear D gene. Trimming took off 2 bases at V and 8 bases at J, with 18 bases between the two ends. There are 16 residues in the CDR3. CDR1 is ENHRY, CDR2 SYGVKD, per germline. DNA of the CDR3: TGTGCCATCAGTGAGACCTCGGTAGAGCTAGGGGAAAAACTGTTTTTT. Encoded protein: CAISETSVELGEKLFF.

This chain connects TRBV19 to TRBJ1-5; D gene ambiguous. The CDR3 runs 12 residues. V lost 3 bases and J 6 bases, leaving 6 bases between the germline ends. Per the germline V gene, CDR1 is LNHDA and CDR2 is SQIVND (reference sequence). The CDR3 sequence is CASSMEGQPQHF. The CDR3 region has the DNA TGTGCCAGTAGTATGGAAGGTCAGCCCCAGCATTTT.

In its sample, this clone was seen once. The chain couples TRBV6-5 to TRBJ1-2; D is unresolved. CDR1 MNHEY and CDR2 SVGAGI come from the germline V gene. The CDR3 is 13 residues long. Between the trimmed V and J ends, which lost 2 bases and 6 bases, there was a span of 10 bases. CDR3 sequence: CASSYTPGDGYTF. As DNA, the CDR3 is TGTGCCAGCAGTTACACACCCGGGGATGGCTACACCTTC.

In DNA form, the CDR3 reads TGCGCCAGCAGCCTACAGTTTTCCAACTATGGCTACACCTTC. This sequence encodes CASSLQFSNYGYTF. This rearrangement joins TRBV5-1 to TRBJ1-2; D unresolved. Germline V gene lookup returns CDR1 SGHRS and CDR2 YFSETQ. This CDR3 spans 14 amino acids. Trimming left V 4 bases short and J 2 bases short, with 12 bases between.

The chain recombines TRBV4-1 with TRBJ2-5; D possibly corresponds to TRBD2 (5 bases). V was trimmed by 0 bases and J by 3 bases, leaving 8 bases between them. CDR3 size: 14 residues. Germline CDR1 reads MGHRA; CDR2 reads YSYEKL. The CDR3 DNA sequence: TGCGCCAGCAGCCAAGATCCAGCGGAAGAGACCCAGTACTTC. Translated, it gives CASSQDPAEETQYF.

The chain is built from TRBV11-2 and TRBJ1-6; D uncertain. The germline V and J ends were trimmed by 0 bases and 15 bases, with 12 bases remaining between them. Germline V gene lookup returns CDR1 SGHAT and CDR2 FQNNGV. There are 13 residues in the CDR3. The CDR3 sequence is CASSLDGVSHLHF. DNA of the CDR3: TGTGCCAGCAGCTTAGATGGCGTCTCTCACCTCCACTTT.

In this sample, this clone turned up once. The J gene is TRBJ1-2, the V gene TRBV10-3; 8 bases are a match to TRBD1. The CDR3 totals 13 residues. The ends lost 8 bases at V and 8 bases at J; junction bases unmatched: 10. Germline V CDR1 and CDR2: ENHRY, SYGVKD. CDR3 coding DNA: TGTGCCATCTCACGGACAGGGATCCAGGGCTACACCTTC. This sequence encodes CAISRTGIQGYTF.

On this clone: One end of the junction does not line up with germline, which may come from a read error. The chain carries TRBV11-3 and TRBJ1-1, with D unclear. The CDR3 totals 13 residues. Per germline, CDR1 SGHNT and CDR2 YENEEA. CDR3 sequence: CASSLIRNSEAFF. CDR3 DNA sequence: TGTGCCAGCAGCTTAATTCGGAACTCTGAAGCTTTCTTT.

The rearrangement joins TRBV10-3 to TRBJ2-1; D remains unclear. V lost 10 bases, J lost 2 bases, and 18 bases lay in between. Germline assignment: CDR1 ENHRY and CDR2 SYGVKD. The CDR3 is 15 amino acids. The CDR3 bases are TGTGCCAGTAACCCTCGCGGTGTGGCCTACAATGAGCAGTTCTTC. Protein: CASNPRGVAYNEQFF.

The genes are TRBV5-5 and TRBJ2-3; no definite D call. The CDR3 length is 13 residues. Germline lookup yields CDR1 SGHKS and CDR2 YYEKEE (reference sequence). V dropped 3 bases and J dropped 6 bases, with 11 bases sitting between them. As DNA, the CDR3 is TGTGCCAGCAGCTCCTACGATCAGGATACGCAGTATTTT. Its translation is CASSSYDQDTQYF.

J is TRBJ1-2 and V is TRBV30; no reliable D call. The CDR3 is 13 residues long. Trimming left V 0 bases short and J 1 base short, with 6 bases between. Per germline, CDR1 GTSNPN and CDR2 SVGIG (reference sequence). The CDR3 DNA follows: TGTGCCTGGAGTGTCGGAAATAACTATGGCTACACCTTC. Translating gives CAWSVGNNYGYTF.

The chain uses TRBV4-1 and TRBJ1-5, with a possible D match to TRBD1 (6 bases). The CDR3 totals 15 residues. From germline, CDR1 is MGHRA and CDR2 YSYEKL. V lost 7 bases and J 0 bases, leaving 13 bases between the germline ends. The CDR3 sequence is CASTDRLTSNQPQHF. In DNA form, the CDR3 reads TGCGCCAGCACGGACAGACTGACTAGCAATCAGCCCCAGCATTTT.

The V and J genes are TRBV14 and TRBJ1-5; perhaps TRBD1 as D (6 bases). Germline loops: CDR1 SGHDN, CDR2 FVKESK. The CDR3 runs 12 residues. V was clipped by 5 bases and J by 12 bases, with 14 bases between them. CDR3 residues: CASSIGGGSQHF. CDR3 nucleotides: TGTGCCAGCAGCATAGGGGGTGGAAGCCAGCATTTT.

The rearrangement joins TRBV6-5 to TRBJ2-7; TRBD2 aligns across 11 bases. This CDR3 contains 14 residues. V shed 7 bases and J 7 bases; nucleotides not matched to a gene: 9. The germline V gene has CDR1 MNHEY and CDR2 SVGAGI. The CDR3 coding sequence is TGTGCCAGCAACCTAGCGGGGGGAACGTATGAGCAGTACTTC. It yields the protein CASNLAGGTYEQYF.

This rearrangement joins TRBV18 to TRBJ2-7; D gene unclear. Germline V gene data show CDR1 as KGHSH and CDR2 as LQKENI. This CDR3 is 12 amino acids long. V lost 1 base and J lost 4, with 5 bases in between. The CDR3 spells CASSPRVYEQYF. CDR3 bases: TGTGCCAGCTCACCACGAGTTTACGAGCAGTACTTC. The whole variable domain, remainder taken from reference TRBV18 and TRBJ2-7, is NAGVMQNPRHLVRRRGQEARLRCSPMKGHSHVYWYRQLPEEGLKFMVYLQKENIIDESGMPKERFSAEFPKEGPSILRIQQVVRGDSAAYFCASSPRVYEQYFGPGTRLTVT.

The gene calls are TRBV25-1 and TRBJ2-3; D uncertain. This CDR3 region has 12 residues. Trimming removed 4 bases from V and 6 bases from J, with 8 bases in between. CDR1 and CDR2 from the germline V gene are MGHDK and SYGVNS. Here the CDR3 reads CASSADADTQYF. CDR3 bases: TGTGCCAGCAGTGCTGACGCTGATACGCAGTATTTT.

This clone was observed a single time. This sequence joins TRBV12-5 and TRBJ2-7; 7 bases agree with TRBD1. The V segment lost 7 bases and the J segment 0 bases; nucleotides outside the gene matches: 12. Germline V gives CDR1 LGHNT, CDR2 FRNRAP. The CDR3 has 16 residues. CDR3 in DNA: TGTGCTAGTGCCTCTCGGCCAGGGGGAACCTCCTACGAGCAGTACTTC. Its translation is CASASRPGGTSYEQYF.

The chain uses TRBV18 and TRBJ2-7; D ambiguous. This CDR3 is 16 amino acids long. The ends were cut back, 2 bases at V and 0 bases at J, with 14 bases in the middle. The germline CDR1 and CDR2 sequences are KGHSH and LQKENI. The CDR3 spells CASSPSGSVSSYEQYF. The CDR3 DNA is TGTGCCAGCTCACCATCGGGCAGCGTCTCCTCCTACGAGCAGTACTTC. Supplemented by reference TRBV18 and TRBJ2-7, the full variable domain reads NAGVMQNPRHLVRRRGQEARLRCSPMKGHSHVYWYRQLPEEGLKFMVYLQKENIIDESGMPKERFSAEFPKEGPSILRIQQVVRGDSAAYFCASSPSGSVSSYEQYFGPGTRLTVT.

The chain couples TRBV5-1 to TRBJ2-7; TRBD1 might be the D (5 bases). Trimming pared 0 bases from V and 3 bases from J, leaving 13 bases between. This CDR3 comprises 15 residues. Germline loops: CDR1 SGHRS, CDR2 YFSETQ. CDR3 bases: TGCGCCAGCAGCTTGGTAGCTGGGGCGCTCTACGAGCAGTACTTC. It yields the protein CASSLVAGALYEQYF. The full variable domain, with the rest looked up from reference TRBV5-1 and TRBJ2-7, is KAGVTQTPRYLIKTRGQQVTLSCSPISGHRSVSWYQQTPGQGLQFLFEYFSETQRNKGNFPGRFSGRQFSNSRSEMNVSTLELGDSALYLCASSLVAGALYEQYFGPGTRLTVT.

The rearrangement links TRBV4-1 to TRBJ1-5, with 9 bases aligning to TRBD1. After removal of 0 bases from V and 6 bases from J, the junction contained 6 bases not matched to a gene. This CDR3 comprises 16 residues. The germline CDR1 and CDR2 sequences are MGHRA and YSYEKL. The CDR3 nucleotides read TGCGCCAGCAGCCAAGATGGGACAGGGTTCATTCAGCCCCAGCATTTT. Residues: CASSQDGTGFIQPQHF.

This chain links TRBV6-2 or TRBV6-3 with TRBJ2-6; no clear D. CDR3 length equals 15 residues. V was cut by 2 bases and J by 0 bases, with 5 bases left in between. Per germline, CDR1 MNHEY and CDR2 SVGEGT. The CDR3 DNA reads as TGTGCCAGCAGTTACGGGTACTCTGGGGCCAACGTCCTGACTTTC. Its translation: CASSYGYSGANVLTF.

The chain joins TRBV7-2 to TRBJ2-1, with 14 bases aligning to TRBD2. The CDR3 has 16 amino acids. The V gene's germline CDR1 is SGHTA and CDR2 FQGNSA. V gave up 3 bases and J gave up 7 bases; unmatched junction bases: 5. CDR3 in amino acids: CASSFQGLAGGNEQFF. In nucleotides, the CDR3 is TGTGCCAGCAGCTTCCAAGGACTAGCGGGGGGTAATGAGCAGTTCTTC.